This T cell receptor beta chain was identified in a study of technical replicates of blood from a handful of donors. Trimming pared 3 bases from V and 0 bases from J, leaving 3 bases between. The CDR3 has 12 residues. Germline V lookup: CDR1 MDHEN, CDR2 SYDVKM. Profiled with immunoSEQ multiplex PCR; TCRdb holds only in-frame clones, not every one. The sample includes some 98,000 clones, nearly 97% seen only once; the top ten take over 0.2%. The sequence was obtained from a human donor in good health. V usage is TRBV28 and J usage is TRBJ2-7; D remains ambiguous. Specimen: T cells isolated from PBMCs. The CDR3 spells CASSFLSYEQYF. The CDR3 bases are TGTGCCAGCAGTTTCCTCTCCTACGAGCAGTACTTC.